The 2 T cell receptor beta chains below all came from one sample that was sequenced in a study of cytomegalovirus exposure and HLA in healthy donors. Only in-frame clones appear in the TCRdb table, and some are missing; sequencing was by immunoSEQ multiplex PCR. The sample lists about 400,000 clones, about nine tenths occurring once. The sequenced material came from PBMCs. The receptor source for this set is a woman aged 18-29 years in good health and CMV-seronegative.

The chain employs TRBV10-2 and TRBJ1-5; no clear D. The CDR3 loop spans 15 amino acids. Trimming shortened V by 4 bases and J by 2 bases, and 12 bases separated the two germline ends. The germline CDR1 and CDR2 sequences are WSHSY and SAAADI. The CDR3 DNA is TGCGCCAGCAGTGCCGGGTTCGGTGGCAATCAGCCCCAGCATTTT. It codes for CASSAGFGGNQPQHF.

The chain employs TRBV2 and TRBJ2-1; TRBD2 matches at 14 bases. Trimming took 5 bases from V and 3 from J; bases not matched to a gene: 3. CDR3 length: 16 amino acids. The germline CDR1 and CDR2 sequences are SNHLY and FYNNEI. The CDR3 sequence is CASSRLAGGHYNEQFF. The CDR3, as DNA: TGTGCCAGCAGTCGACTAGCGGGGGGGCACTACAATGAGCAGTTCTTC. Combining the CDR3 with reference TRBV2 and TRBJ2-1 gives the whole variable domain EPEVTQTPSHQVTQMGQEVILRCVPISNHLYFYWYRQILGQKVEFLVSFYNNEISEKSEIFDDQFSVERPDGSNFTLKIRSTKLEDSAMYFCASSRLAGGHYNEQFFGPGTRLTVL.